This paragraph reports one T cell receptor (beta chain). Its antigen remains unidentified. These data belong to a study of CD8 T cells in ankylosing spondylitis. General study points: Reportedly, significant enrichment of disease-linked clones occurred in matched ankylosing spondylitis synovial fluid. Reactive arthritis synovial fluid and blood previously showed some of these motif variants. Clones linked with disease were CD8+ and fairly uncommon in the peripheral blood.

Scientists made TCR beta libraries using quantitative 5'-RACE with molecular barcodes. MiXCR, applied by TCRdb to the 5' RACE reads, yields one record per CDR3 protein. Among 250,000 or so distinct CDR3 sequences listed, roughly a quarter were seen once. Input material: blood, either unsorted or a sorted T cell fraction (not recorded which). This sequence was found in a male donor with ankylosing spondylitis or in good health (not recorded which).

CDR3 in DNA: TGTGCCAGCAGCACGTACAGGGGGCTGACAGATACGCAGTATTTT. This sequence encodes CASSTYRGLTDTQYF. The V and J genes are TRBV7-9 and TRBJ2-3, with 9 bases matching TRBD1. This CDR3 comprises 15 residues. Germline V lookup: CDR1 SEHNR, CDR2 FQNEAQ (reference sequence). Trimming cost V 5 bases and J 3 bases; bases outside gene matches: 6.